The entry that follows covers one T cell receptor (beta chain) sequence. These data originate in a study of PD-L1 blockade in urothelial cancer. Time point given: peripheral blood 6 weeks after treatment start. The CDR3 loop spans 13 amino acids. CDR1 is MNHNY, CDR2 SVGAGI, per germline (reference sequence). V was shortened by 6 bases and J by 4 bases, with 11 bases between the two germline ends. The table came from immunoSEQ multiplex PCR; TCRdb's copy has only in-frame clones and leaves some out. This repertoire shows about 38,000 clones, approximately 86% found once; its top ten account for 24%. The clonotype was recovered from a man between 60 and 70 years old with urothelial cancer. Sequences were derived from PBMCs, sampled around atezolizumab (anti-PD-L1) treatment. The V call is TRBV6-6, the J call TRBJ2-3; D is possibly TRBD1 (6 bases). CDR3 protein: CASSRQEPDTQYF. The CDR3 nucleotides are TGTGCCAGCAGCCGACAGGAGCCAGATACGCAGTATTTT.